Each of the 9 T cell receptor beta chains below was sequenced from the same sample in a study of blood T cell repertoires in COVID-19. Profiling relied on immunoSEQ multiplex PCR, and the TCRdb table lists in-frame clones only, not all of them. The top ten clones hold roughly 2.9% of a sample with around 300,000 clones, almost 90% of them seen once. Sequencing used peripheral blood. Receptor source: a woman younger than 45 with COVID-19, enrolled during active disease.

The gene calls are TRBV7-8 and TRBJ2-5; TRBD2 aligns across 13 bases. The CDR3 is 15 residues long. Germline V CDR1 and CDR2: SGHVS, FQNEAQ. Unmatched junction bases numbered 5, after V lost 6 bases and J lost 4 bases. The CDR3 DNA reads TGTGCCAGCAGTGCAGGACTAGCGGGAGCAGAGACCCAGTACTTC. Translated: CASSAGLAGAETQYF. Together with reference TRBV7-8 and TRBJ2-5, the CDR3 gives the full variable domain: GAGVSQSPRYKVAKRGQDVALRCDPISGHVSLFWYQQALGQGPEFLTYFQNEAQLDKSGLPSDRFFAERPEGSVSTLKIQRTQQEDSAVYLCASSAGLAGAETQYFGPGTRLLVL.

The CDR3 sequence: CASSPTGRTYEQYF. CDR3 nucleotide sequence: TGTGCCAGCAGCCCGACAGGCAGAACCTACGAGCAGTACTTC. The chain recombines TRBV5-5 with TRBJ2-7; D possibly corresponds to TRBD1 (6 bases). Germline CDR1 and CDR2: SGHKS and YYEKEE (reference sequence). The CDR3 is 14 residues long. V was pared by 4 bases and J by 2 bases, with 13 bases between.

The chain links TRBV27 to TRBJ1-1; 9 bases are a match to TRBD1. With 8 bases clipped from V and 5 bases from J, the junction kept 9 bases outside the gene matches. From germline, CDR1 is MNHEY and CDR2 SMNVEV (reference sequence). The CDR3 totals 14 residues. CDR3 nucleotide sequence: TGTGCCAGCCGATCGACAGGGACAGGGACTGAAGCTTTCTTT. Translation: CASRSTGTGTEAFF.

This clone was observed a single time. The chain couples TRBV12-3 or TRBV12-4 to TRBJ2-3; D remains unclear. The CDR3 extends over 11 amino acids. The V gene lost 5 bases and the J gene lost 5 bases, with 5 bases spanning the gap. In nucleotides, the CDR3 is TGTGCCAGCAGTGTACTAGATACGCAGTATTTT. Translating it yields CASSVLDTQYF.

V usage is TRBV24-1 and J usage is TRBJ2-2, with TRBD2 as a possible D gene (5 bases). Trimming shortened V by 3 bases and J by 1 base, and 11 bases separated the two germline ends. Per germline, CDR1 KGHDR and CDR2 SFDVKD. The CDR3 has 16 amino acids. CDR3 nucleotides: TGTGCCACCAGTGATCGGACTGGCTTGAACACCGGGGAGCTGTTTTTT. Its protein product is CATSDRTGLNTGELFF.

The rearrangement uses TRBV29-1 and TRBJ2-2; 9 bases match TRBD1. The CDR3 is made up of 14 amino acids. V gave up 6 bases and J gave up 4 bases; unmatched junction bases: 6. Germline CDR1 SQVTM, CDR2 ANQGSEA. DNA of the CDR3: TGCAGCGTGGCGACAGGGGGAGTCACCGGGGAGCTGTTTTTT. This sequence encodes CSVATGGVTGELFF.

There are a few counts of this clone. The gene calls are TRBV30 and TRBJ1-4; the match to TRBD1 covers 10 bases. Trimming cost V 5 bases and J 8 bases; bases outside gene matches: 5. This CDR3 region has 13 residues. CDR1 and CDR2 from the germline V gene are GTSNPN and SVGIG (reference sequence). The DNA for the CDR3 is TGTGCCTGGGGGACAGGGGCGTACGAAAAACTGTTTTTT. Residues: CAWGTGAYEKLFF.

The chain combines TRBV7-2 with TRBJ1-5; 9 bases line up with TRBD1. The CDR3 length is 14 residues. The ends lost 5 bases at V and 7 bases at J; junction bases unmatched: 6. Germline lookup yields CDR1 SGHTA and CDR2 FQGNSA. The CDR3 DNA reads TGTGCCAGCAGCCCCGAGACAGGGGGACAGCCCCAGCATTTT. It translates to CASSPETGGQPQHF.

The chain carries TRBV5-8 and TRBJ1-2, with D uncertain. V lost 4 bases and J 5 bases, leaving 12 bases between the germline ends. Germline CDR1 and CDR2: SGHTS and YDEGEE. The CDR3 contains 13 residues. CDR3 region: CASSPVGLYGYTF. In DNA form, the CDR3 reads TGTGCCAGCAGCCCGGTTGGTTTATATGGCTACACCTTC.